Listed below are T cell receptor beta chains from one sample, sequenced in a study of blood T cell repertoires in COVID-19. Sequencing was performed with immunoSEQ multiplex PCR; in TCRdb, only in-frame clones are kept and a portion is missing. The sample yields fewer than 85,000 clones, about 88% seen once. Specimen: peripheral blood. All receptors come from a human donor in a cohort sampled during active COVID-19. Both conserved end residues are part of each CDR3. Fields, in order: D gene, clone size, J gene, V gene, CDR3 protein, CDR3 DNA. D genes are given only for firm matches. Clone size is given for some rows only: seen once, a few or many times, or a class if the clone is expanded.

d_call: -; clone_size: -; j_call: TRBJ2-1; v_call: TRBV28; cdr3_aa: CASSPNRWGPEQFF; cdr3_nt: TGTGCCAGCAGTCCCAACCGGTGGGGCCCAGAGCAGTTCTTC
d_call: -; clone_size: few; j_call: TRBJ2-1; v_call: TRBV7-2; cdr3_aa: CASSGTVSSYNEQFF; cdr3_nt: TGTGCCAGCAGCGGGACTGTGAGCTCCTACAATGAGCAGTTCTTC
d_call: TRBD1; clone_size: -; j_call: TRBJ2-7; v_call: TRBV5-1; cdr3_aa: CASRRGSTGSYEQYF; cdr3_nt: TGCGCCAGCAGGAGGGGGTCGACAGGGTCCTACGAGCAGTACTTC
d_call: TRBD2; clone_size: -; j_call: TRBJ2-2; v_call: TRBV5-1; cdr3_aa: CASGTTPNTGELFF; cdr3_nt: TGCGCCAGTGGGACTACTCCGAACACCGGGGAGCTGTTTTTT
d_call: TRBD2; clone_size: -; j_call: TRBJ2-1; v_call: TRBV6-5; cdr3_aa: CASQREGFDEQFF; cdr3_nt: TGTGCCAGCCAGCGGGAAGGCTTCGATGAGCAGTTCTTC
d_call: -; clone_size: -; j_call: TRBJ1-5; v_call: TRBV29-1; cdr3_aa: CSVEESSNQPQHF; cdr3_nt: TGCAGCGTTGAAGAGAGTAGCAATCAGCCCCAGCATTTT
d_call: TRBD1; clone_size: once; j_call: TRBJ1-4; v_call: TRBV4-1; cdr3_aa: CASSPTGTNEKLFF; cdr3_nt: TGCGCCAGCAGCCCGACAGGGACTAATGAAAAACTGTTTTTT
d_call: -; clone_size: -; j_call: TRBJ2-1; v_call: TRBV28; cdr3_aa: CASSAPGFPRQFF; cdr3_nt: TGTGCCAGCAGTGCCCCGGGATTCCCGAGGCAGTTCTTC
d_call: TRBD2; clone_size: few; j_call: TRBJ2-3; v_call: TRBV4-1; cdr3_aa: CASSQVGSGSRADTQYF; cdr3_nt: TGCGCCAGCAGCCAAGTGGGTAGCGGGAGCAGGGCAGATACGCAGTATTTT
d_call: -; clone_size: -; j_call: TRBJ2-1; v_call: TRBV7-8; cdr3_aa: CASSLGQGPYNEQFF; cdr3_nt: TGTGCCAGCAGCTTAGGTCAGGGTCCCTACAATGAGCAGTTCTTC
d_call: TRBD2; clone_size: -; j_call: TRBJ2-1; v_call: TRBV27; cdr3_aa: CASSLSGTTSSYNEQFF; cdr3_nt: TGTGCCAGCAGTTTATCGGGGACTACTAGCTCCTACAATGAGCAGTTCTTC
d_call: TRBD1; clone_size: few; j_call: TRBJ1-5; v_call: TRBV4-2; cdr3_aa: CASSQLDRDRGQPQHF; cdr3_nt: TGTGCCAGCAGCCAATTGGACAGGGATAGAGGGCAGCCCCAGCATTTT
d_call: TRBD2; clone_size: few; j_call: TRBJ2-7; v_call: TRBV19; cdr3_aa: CASSIRETSGDYEQYF; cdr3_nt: TGTGCCAGTAGTATACGCGAGACTAGCGGGGACTACGAGCAGTACTTC
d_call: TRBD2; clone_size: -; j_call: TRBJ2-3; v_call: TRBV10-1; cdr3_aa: CASSESWTSGSSNTDTQYF; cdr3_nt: TGCGCCAGCAGTGAGTCCTGGACTAGCGGGAGTAGCAACACAGATACGCAGTATTTT
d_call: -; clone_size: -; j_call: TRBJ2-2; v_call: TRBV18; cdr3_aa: CASSPEAANHTGELFF; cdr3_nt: TGTGCCAGCTCACCAGAGGCGGCAAATCACACCGGGGAGCTGTTTTTT
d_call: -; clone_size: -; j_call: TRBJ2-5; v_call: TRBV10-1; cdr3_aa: CASSDRQGQETQYF; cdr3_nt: TGCGCCAGCAGCGACCGTCAGGGACAAGAGACCCAGTACTTC
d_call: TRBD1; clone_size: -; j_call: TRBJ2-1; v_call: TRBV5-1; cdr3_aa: CASRSRDRDSNEQFF; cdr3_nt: TGCGCCAGCAGATCCCGGGACAGGGATTCCAATGAGCAGTTCTTC
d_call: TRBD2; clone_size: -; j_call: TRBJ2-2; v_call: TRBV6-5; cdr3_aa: CASGLAGGNTGELFF; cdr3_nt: TGTGCCAGTGGGCTAGCGGGGGGAAACACCGGGGAGCTGTTTTTT
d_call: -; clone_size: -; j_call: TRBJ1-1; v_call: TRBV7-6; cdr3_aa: CASSHEAGPGTEAFF; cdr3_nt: TGTGCCAGCAGCCACGAAGCGGGGCCGGGCACTGAAGCTTTCTTT
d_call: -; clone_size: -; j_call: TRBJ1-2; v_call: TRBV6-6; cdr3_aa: CASSPGGASYGYTF; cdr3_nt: TGCGCCAGCAGCCCCGGAGGGGCTAGCTATGGCTACACCTTC
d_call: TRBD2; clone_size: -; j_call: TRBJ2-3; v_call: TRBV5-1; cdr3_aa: CASSFPSGGTDTQYF; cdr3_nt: TGCGCCAGCAGCTTTCCTAGCGGAGGCACAGATACGCAGTATTTT
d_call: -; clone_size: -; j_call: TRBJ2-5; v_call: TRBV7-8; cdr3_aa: CASSLEVVGTLQTQYF; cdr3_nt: TGTGCCAGCAGCTTAGAGGTGGTCGGGACATTACAGACCCAGTACTTC
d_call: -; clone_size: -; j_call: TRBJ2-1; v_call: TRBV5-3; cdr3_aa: CARINSGQGKLWDYNEQFF; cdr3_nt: TGTGCCAGAATCAACTCGGGGCAGGGGAAGTTATGGGACTACAATGAGCAGTTCTTC
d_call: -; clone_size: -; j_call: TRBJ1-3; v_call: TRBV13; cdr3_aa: CASSSQGSGNTIYF; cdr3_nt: TGTGCCAGCAGCTCCCAGGGGTCTGGAAACACCATATATTTT
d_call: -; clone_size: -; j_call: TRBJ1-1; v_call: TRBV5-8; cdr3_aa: CASSGAGGTEAFF; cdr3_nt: TGTGCCAGCAGCGGCGCCGGGGGGACTGAAGCTTTCTTT
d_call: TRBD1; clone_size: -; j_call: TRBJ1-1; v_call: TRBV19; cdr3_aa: CASSQGARGTEAFF; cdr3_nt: TGTGCCAGTAGCCAGGGGGCGCGGGGCACTGAAGCTTTCTTT
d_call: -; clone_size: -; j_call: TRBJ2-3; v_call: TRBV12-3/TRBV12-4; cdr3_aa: CASSGVTDTQYF; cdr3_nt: TGTGCCAGCAGTGGAGTCACAGATACGCAGTATTTT
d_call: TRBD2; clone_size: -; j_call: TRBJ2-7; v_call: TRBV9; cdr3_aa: CASSVVASGGPSEQYF; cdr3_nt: TGTGCCAGCAGCGTAGTGGCGAGCGGGGGGCCGAGCGAGCAGTACTTC
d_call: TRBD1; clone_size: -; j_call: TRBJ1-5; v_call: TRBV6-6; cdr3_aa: CASSWTGNSNQPQHF; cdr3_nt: TGTGCCAGCAGCTGGACAGGCAATAGCAATCAGCCCCAGCATTTT
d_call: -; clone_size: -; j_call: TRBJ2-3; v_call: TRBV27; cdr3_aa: CASSSPRREDPDTQYF; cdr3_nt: TGTGCCAGCAGTTCCCCCCGCAGGGAGGATCCAGATACGCAGTATTTT
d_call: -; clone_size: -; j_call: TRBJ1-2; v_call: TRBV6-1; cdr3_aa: CASSEPAGALYGYTF; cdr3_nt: TGTGCCAGCAGTGAACCGGCAGGGGCCCTCTATGGCTACACCTTC
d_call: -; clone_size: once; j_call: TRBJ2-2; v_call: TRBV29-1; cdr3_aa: CSVVGAGELFF; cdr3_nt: TGCAGCGTTGTGGGCGCCGGGGAGCTGTTTTTT
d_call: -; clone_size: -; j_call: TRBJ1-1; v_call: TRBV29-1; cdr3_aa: CSSEQVSNTEAFF; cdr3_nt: TGCAGCTCTGAACAGGTCTCGAACACTGAAGCTTTCTTT
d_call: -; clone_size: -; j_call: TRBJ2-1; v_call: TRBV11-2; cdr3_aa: CASSSSRSVYNEQFF; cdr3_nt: TGTGCCAGCAGCTCGAGCCGGTCGGTCTACAATGAGCAGTTCTTC
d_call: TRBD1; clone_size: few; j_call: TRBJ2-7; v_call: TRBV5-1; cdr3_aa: CASSLAVTGGVSPEQYF; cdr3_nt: TGCGCCAGCAGCTTGGCCGTGACAGGGGGCGTCTCGCCCGAGCAGTACTTC
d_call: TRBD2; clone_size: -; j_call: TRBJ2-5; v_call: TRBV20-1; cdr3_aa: CSASSHLWREMEETQYF; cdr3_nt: TGCAGTGCTAGTAGTCATCTCTGGCGGGAGATGGAAGAGACCCAGTACTTC
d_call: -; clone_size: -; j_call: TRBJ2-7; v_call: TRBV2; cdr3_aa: CASIGTGKTYEQYF; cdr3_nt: TGTGCCAGCATAGGCACAGGGAAGACCTACGAGCAGTACTTC
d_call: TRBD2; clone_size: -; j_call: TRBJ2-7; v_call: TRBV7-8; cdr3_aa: CASRIRLGTSVSHSYEQYF; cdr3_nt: TGTGCCAGCAGAATACGCCTGGGGACTAGCGTCTCCCACTCCTACGAGCAGTACTTC
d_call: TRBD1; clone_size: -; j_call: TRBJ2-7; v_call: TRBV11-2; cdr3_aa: CASSLVGFGTGTYEQYF; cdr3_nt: TGTGCCAGCAGCTTAGTGGGCTTCGGGACAGGGACCTACGAGCAGTACTTC
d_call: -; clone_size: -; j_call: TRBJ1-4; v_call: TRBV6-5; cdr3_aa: CASSYTGATNEKLFF; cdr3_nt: TGTGCCAGCAGTTACACAGGAGCAACTAATGAAAAACTGTTTTTT
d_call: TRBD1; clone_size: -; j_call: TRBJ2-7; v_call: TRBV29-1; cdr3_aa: CSAGTGGSYEQYF; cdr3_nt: TGCAGCGCCGGGACAGGGGGATCCTACGAGCAGTACTTC
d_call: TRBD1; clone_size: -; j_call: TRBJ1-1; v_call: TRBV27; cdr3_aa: CASSLDRGKMNTEAFF; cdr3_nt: TGTGCCAGCAGTTTAGACAGGGGGAAAATGAACACTGAAGCTTTCTTT
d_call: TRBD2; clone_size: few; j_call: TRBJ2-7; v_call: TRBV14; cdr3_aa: CASSQDQRGHEQYF; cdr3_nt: TGTGCCAGCAGCCAAGATCAGCGGGGACACGAGCAGTACTTC
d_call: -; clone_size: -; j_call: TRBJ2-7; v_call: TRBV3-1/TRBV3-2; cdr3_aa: CASSQDRQVNEQYF; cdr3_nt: TGTGCCAGCAGCCAAGATCGACAGGTGAACGAGCAGTACTTC
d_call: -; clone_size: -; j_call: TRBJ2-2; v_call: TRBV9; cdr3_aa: CASKPGVSTGELFF; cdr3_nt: TGTGCCAGCAAACCCGGGGTTTCGACCGGGGAGCTGTTTTTT
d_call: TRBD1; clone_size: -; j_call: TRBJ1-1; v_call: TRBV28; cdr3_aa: CASSLTGDGTEAFF; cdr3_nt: TGTGCCAGCAGTCTGACAGGGGACGGAACTGAAGCTTTCTTT
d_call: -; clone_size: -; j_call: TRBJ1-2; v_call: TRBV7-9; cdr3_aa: CASSRREDGYTF; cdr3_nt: TGTGCCAGCAGCAGACGAGAGGATGGCTACACCTTC
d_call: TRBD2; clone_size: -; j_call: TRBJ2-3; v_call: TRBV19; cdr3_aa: CASSPGLATDTQYF; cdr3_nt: TGTGCCAGTAGTCCGGGACTAGCAACAGATACGCAGTATTTT
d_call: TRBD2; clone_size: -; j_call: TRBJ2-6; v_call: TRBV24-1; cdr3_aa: CATSPWGGSGANVLTF; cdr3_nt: TGTGCCACCAGTCCCTGGGGGGGCTCTGGGGCCAACGTCCTGACTTTC
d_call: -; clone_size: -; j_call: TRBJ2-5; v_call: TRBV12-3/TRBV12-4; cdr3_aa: CASSFRQQETQYF; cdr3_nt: TGTGCCAGCAGTTTCAGGCAGCAAGAGACCCAGTACTTC
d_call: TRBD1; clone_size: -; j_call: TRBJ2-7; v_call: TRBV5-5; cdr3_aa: CASSFRDRVYEQYF; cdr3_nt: TGTGCCAGCAGCTTCCGGGACAGGGTATACGAGCAGTACTTC
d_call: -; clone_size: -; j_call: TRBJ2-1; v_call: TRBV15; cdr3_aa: CATSRDVLSAGSSYNEQFF; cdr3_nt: TGTGCCACCAGCAGAGATGTTTTGAGCGCGGGTTCATCCTACAATGAGCAGTTCTTC
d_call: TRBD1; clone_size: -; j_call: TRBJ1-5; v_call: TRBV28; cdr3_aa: CASSTTGQGYNQPQHF; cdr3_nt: TGTGCCAGCAGTACGACAGGACAGGGATACAATCAGCCCCAGCATTTT
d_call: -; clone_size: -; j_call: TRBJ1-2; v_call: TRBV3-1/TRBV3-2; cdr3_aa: CASSYAADSYGYTF; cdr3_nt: TGTGCCAGCAGCTACGCCGCGGACAGCTATGGCTACACCTTC
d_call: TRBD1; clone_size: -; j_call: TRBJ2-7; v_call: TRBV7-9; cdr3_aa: CASRQGGSYEQYF; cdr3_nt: TGTGCCAGCAGACAGGGGGGCTCCTACGAGCAGTACTTC
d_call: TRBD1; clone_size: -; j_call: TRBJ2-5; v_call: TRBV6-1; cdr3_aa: CASSGRTGGMRETQYF; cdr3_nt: TGTGCCAGCAGTGGGAGGACAGGGGGCATGAGAGAGACCCAGTACTTC
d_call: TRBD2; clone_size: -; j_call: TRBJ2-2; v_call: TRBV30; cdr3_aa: CASGTFNTGELFF; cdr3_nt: TGTGCCAGCGGGACTTTCAACACCGGGGAGCTGTTTTTT
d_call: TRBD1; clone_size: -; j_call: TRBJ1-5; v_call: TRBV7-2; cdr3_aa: CASSKQGGSNQPQHF; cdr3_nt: TGTGCCAGCAGCAAACAGGGGGGGAGCAATCAGCCCCAGCATTTT